This T cell receptor beta chain was captured by sequencing in a study of T cells in Graves' hyperthyroidism and ophthalmopathy. Study outcomes and limitations: Most expanded thyroid clonotypes above 0.001 also appeared in blood.

This clonotype was observed a handful of times. Antigen unknown. Germline V gene sequence: CDR1 LNHNV, CDR2 YYDKDF (reference sequence). The CDR3 runs to 14 residues. V lost 5 bases and J lost 2, with 12 bases in between. The diagnostic basis comprised clinical symptoms, serum thyroxine and TRAb, thyroid ultrasound and orbital computed tomography. PBMCs were obtained from about 9.9 ml fresh peripheral blood. Amplified TCR beta CDR3 regions derived from RNA transcripts. Carried out on the TCR CDR3, a first-round RT-PCR used the HTBI primer set. TCRdb fed the multiplex PCR reads into MiXCR, producing one record per CDR3 protein. The profile shows around 420,000 distinct CDR3 sequences, less than 20% of them singletons.

The source material was blood. The receptor's source is a woman between 18 and 29 years old with Graves' hyperthyroidism. The chain employs TRBV15 and TRBJ2-5, with D uncertain. The CDR3 region has the DNA TGTGCCACCAGCTCTCCTGCCCTACAAGAGACCCAGTACTTC. Amino acids: CATSSPALQETQYF.